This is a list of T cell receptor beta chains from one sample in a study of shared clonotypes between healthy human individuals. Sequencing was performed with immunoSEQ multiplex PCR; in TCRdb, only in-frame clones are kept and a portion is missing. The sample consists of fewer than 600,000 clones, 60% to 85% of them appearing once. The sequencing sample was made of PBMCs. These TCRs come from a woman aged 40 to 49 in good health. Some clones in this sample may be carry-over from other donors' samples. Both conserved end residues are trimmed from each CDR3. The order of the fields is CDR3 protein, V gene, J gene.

CDR3 protein: ASSQGQGANQPQH; V gene: TRBV4-1; J gene: TRBJ1-5
CDR3 protein: ASSARGAQETQY; V gene: TRBV6-1; J gene: TRBJ2-5
CDR3 protein: ASSNLPGTASYEQY; V gene: TRBV11-2; J gene: TRBJ2-7
CDR3 protein: ASSLLSGTGYGYT; V gene: TRBV28; J gene: TRBJ1-2
CDR3 protein: ASSLTGPTYEQY; V gene: TRBV28; J gene: TRBJ2-7
CDR3 protein: ASSLGQGQEQY; V gene: TRBV7-8; J gene: TRBJ2-7
CDR3 protein: ASSLSSGLPVSYGYT; V gene: TRBV7-8; J gene: TRBJ1-2
CDR3 protein: ASSEVDRPTGELF; V gene: TRBV2; J gene: TRBJ2-2
CDR3 protein: ASSLGLPTGEQF; V gene: TRBV11-2; J gene: TRBJ2-1
CDR3 protein: ASSLDEASGTDTQY; V gene: TRBV5-1; J gene: TRBJ2-3
CDR3 protein: ASSERVDTQY; V gene: TRBV2; J gene: TRBJ2-3
CDR3 protein: ASSQEWEDGYT; V gene: TRBV4-3; J gene: TRBJ1-2
CDR3 protein: ASSQVGVHEQY; V gene: TRBV4-1; J gene: TRBJ2-7
CDR3 protein: ASSLSLNTGELF; V gene: TRBV28; J gene: TRBJ2-2
CDR3 protein: ASSLLSAKNIQY; V gene: TRBV11-2; J gene: TRBJ2-4
CDR3 protein: ASSFDRGSFYGYT; V gene: TRBV11-3; J gene: TRBJ1-2
CDR3 protein: ASSSLGSGELF; V gene: TRBV7-3; J gene: TRBJ2-2
CDR3 protein: AWMRGGITEAF; V gene: TRBV30; J gene: TRBJ1-1
CDR3 protein: ASSTGTGPYEQY; V gene: TRBV19; J gene: TRBJ2-7
CDR3 protein: ASSQTGVTEAF; V gene: TRBV4-3; J gene: TRBJ1-1